The 32 T cell receptor beta chains reported below all come from one sample, sequenced in a study of cytomegalovirus exposure and HLA in healthy donors. PCR employed 60 Vbeta and 13 Jbeta primers. Libraries were prepared by immunoSEQ multiplex PCR; TCRdb keeps only in-frame clonotypes and omits some of them. Among more than 95,000 clones, under 12% were seen once, and the ten largest hold 4% to 5%. The sequenced sample was PBMCs. These TCRs come from a woman between 18 and 30 years old in good health and CMV-seropositive.

This clone was counted between two and nine times. V gene TRBV5-1 combines with J gene TRBJ1-1; the D gene is possibly TRBD1 (5 bases). Germline loops: CDR1 SGHRS, CDR2 YFSETQ. Trimming stripped 0 bases from V and 4 bases from J, with 10 bases between. This CDR3 spans 14 amino acids. The CDR3 sequence is CASSLDWGITEAFF. Here the CDR3 DNA reads TGCGCCAGCAGCTTGGATTGGGGCATCACTGAAGCTTTCTTT. Filled out from reference TRBV5-1 and TRBJ1-1, the complete variable domain reads KAGVTQTPRYLIKTRGQQVTLSCSPISGHRSVSWYQQTPGQGLQFLFEYFSETQRNKGNFPGRFSGRQFSNSRSEMNVSTLELGDSALYLCASSLDWGITEAFFGQGTRLTVV.

The gene calls are TRBV9 and TRBJ1-3, with unresolved D. This CDR3 contains 14 residues. CDR1 is SGDLS and CDR2 is YYNGEE in the germline V gene. The V and J ends lost 3 bases and 0 bases respectively, with 7 bases between them. The CDR3 sequence: CASSAQISGNTIYF. Written as DNA, the CDR3 is TGTGCCAGCAGCGCTCAGATCTCTGGAAACACCATATATTTT.

The gene calls are TRBV7-3 and TRBJ2-1; 9 positions match TRBD2. The CDR3 contains 17 residues. V lost 5 bases to trimming and J lost 4 bases; unmatched junction nucleotides: 12. Germline V CDR1 and CDR2: SGHTA, FQGTGA. CDR3 in amino acids: CASSLISSSGAYNEQFF. CDR3 nucleotide sequence: TGTGCCAGCAGCCTAATTTCCTCTAGCGGGGCTTACAATGAGCAGTTCTTC.

This clone was counted a few times. This chain joins TRBV4-2 and TRBJ2-1; D possibly corresponds to TRBD2 (5 bases). Per the germline V gene, CDR1 is LGHNA and CDR2 is YNFKEQ. Trimming cost V 3 bases and J 0 bases, with 15 bases left between them. The CDR3 is made up of 17 amino acids. The CDR3 bases are TGTGCCAGCAGCCAGACAAGCTTCGACTACTCCTACAATGAGCAGTTCTTC. Protein sequence: CASSQTSFDYSYNEQFF.

The chain carries TRBV4-1 and TRBJ2-2, with 10 nucleotides matching TRBD1. Trimming at V came to 1 base and at J to 4 bases, leaving 18 bases not matched to a gene. The CDR3 consists of 21 residues. Germline V gene data show CDR1 as MGHRA and CDR2 as YSYEKL. CDR3 residues: CASSQVKGQGRQTAGTGELFF. The CDR3 coding sequence is TGCGCCAGCAGCCAAGTAAAGGGACAGGGGCGCCAAACTGCGGGCACCGGGGAGCTGTTTTTT.

The V gene is TRBV4-1, the J gene TRBJ2-1, with TRBD1 matching over 12 bases. With 8 bases clipped from V and 8 bases from J, the junction kept 10 bases outside the gene matches. The length of the CDR3 is 15 residues. Germline CDR1 MGHRA, CDR2 YSYEKL. The CDR3 spells CASSGGGTGGDEQFF. Written as DNA, the CDR3 is TGCGCCAGCTCCGGAGGGGGGACAGGGGGCGATGAGCAGTTCTTC.

This clone was picked up many times. The CDR3 DNA reads as TGTGCCAGCAGTTACTCGTTTCGGGCTAGCCTGTACTTC. Encoded protein: CASSYSFRASLYF. The chain recombines TRBV6-5 with TRBJ2-7, with D possibly being TRBD2 (5 bases). CDR1 is MNHEY, CDR2 SVGAGI, per germline. The V end was cut by 0 bases, the J end by 12 bases, with 15 bases between. The CDR3 consists of 13 residues.

The V and J genes are TRBV30 and TRBJ1-1, with D perhaps matching TRBD1 (6 bases). Trimming cost V 7 bases and J 0 bases, with 9 bases left between them. Germline lookup yields CDR1 GTSNPN and CDR2 SVGIG (reference sequence). There are 12 residues in the CDR3. CDR3 amino acids: CASGALNTEAFF. The CDR3, as DNA: TGTGCCTCAGGGGCCTTGAACACTGAAGCTTTCTTT.

This clone was seen a handful of times. The gene calls are TRBV7-9 and TRBJ2-7; D remains unclear. CDR1 is SEHNR and CDR2 is FQNEAQ in the germline V gene (reference sequence). The length of the CDR3 is 12 residues. V dropped 4 bases and J dropped 2 bases, with 6 bases sitting between them. CDR3 region: CASSSSPYEQYF. In nucleotides, the CDR3 is TGTGCCAGCAGCTCTTCCCCCTACGAGCAGTACTTC. The full variable domain, in which reference TRBV7-9 and TRBJ2-7 provide the parts outside the CDR3, is DTGVSQNPRHKITKRGQNVTFRCDPISEHNRLYWYRQTLGQGPEFLTYFQNEAQLEKSRLLSDRFSAERPKGSFSTLEIQRTEQGDSAMYLCASSSSPYEQYFGPGTRLTVT.

The gene calls are TRBV6-5 and TRBJ2-7; 7 bases match TRBD2. The V gene's germline CDR1 is MNHEY and CDR2 SVGAGI. With 6 bases clipped from V and 2 bases from J, the junction kept 7 bases outside the gene matches. This CDR3 has 14 residues. The CDR3 reads CASSTPGLPYEQYF. The CDR3 nucleotides are TGTGCCAGCAGCACTCCGGGACTACCCTACGAGCAGTACTTC.

This clone was recorded a few times. The chain couples TRBV5-6 to TRBJ2-1; D is ambiguous. The CDR3 covers 15 residues. The V gene's germline CDR1 is SGHDT and CDR2 YYEEEE. V was pared by 4 bases and J by 0 bases, with 11 bases between. The CDR3 nucleotides are TGTGCCAGCAGCCCCCGCCTTAGCTCCTACAATGAGCAGTTCTTC. Translating gives CASSPRLSSYNEQFF.

This clone has just a few counts. The V call is TRBV6-1, the J call TRBJ1-2, with 9 bases lining up with TRBD1. V lost 2 bases, J lost 8 bases, and 6 bases stayed unmatched. The V gene's germline CDR1 is MNHNS and CDR2 SASEGT. The CDR3 covers 14 residues. As DNA, the CDR3 is TGTGCCAGCAGTGAAAGGGGACAGGGTGAGGGCTACACCTTC. Protein sequence: CASSERGQGEGYTF.

The rearrangement links TRBV2 to TRBJ2-4; TRBD1 agrees at 7 bases. The CDR3 runs 14 residues. Germline CDR1 SNHLY, CDR2 FYNNEI. Trimming took 6 bases from V and 5 from J; bases not matched to a gene: 7. In DNA form, the CDR3 reads TGTGCCAGCAGCGACAGGGTTCTCCAAAACATTCAGTACTTC. This translates into CASSDRVLQNIQYF.

This clone turned up a few times. V usage is TRBV19 and J usage is TRBJ1-5; TRBD1 might be the D (6 bases). The ends were cut back, 7 bases at V and 3 bases at J, with 10 bases in the middle. The germline CDR1 and CDR2 sequences are LNHDA and SQIVND (reference sequence). The CDR3 is made up of 13 amino acids. As DNA, the CDR3 is TGTGCCAGTATGCAGGGGTCCAATCAGCCCCAGCATTTT. This codes for CASMQGSNQPQHF.

In this sample, this clone turned up a few times. This chain joins TRBV19 and TRBJ1-1; tentatively, D is TRBD1 (5 bases). The CDR3 runs 17 residues. Germline V CDR1 and CDR2: LNHDA, SQIVND (reference sequence). Trimming removed 2 bases at V and 0 bases at J, with 16 bases between. In DNA form, the CDR3 reads TGTGCCAGTAGTATACGGCAGTTAGGGGTCATGAACACTGAAGCTTTCTTT. The encoded protein is CASSIRQLGVMNTEAFF.

This clone showed up just a few times. The chain links TRBV11-1 to TRBJ1-3; D is ambiguous. The germline CDR1 and CDR2 sequences are SGHAT and FQDESV (reference sequence). The V end was cut by 5 bases, the J end by 7 bases, with 18 bases between. CDR3 size: 15 residues. The CDR3 DNA is TGTGCCAGCAGCGTCCGGGATCGCGGTACGAACACCATATATTTT. Its protein is CASSVRDRGTNTIYF.

This clone was seen at least ten times. The chain employs TRBV6-5 and TRBJ1-2; weak D call: TRBD1 (6 bases). Germline loops: CDR1 MNHEY, CDR2 SVGAGI. This CDR3 contains 14 residues. The V end was cut by 5 bases, the J end by 8 bases, with 18 bases between. The CDR3 region is CASSAQGGSRGYTF. The CDR3 nucleotides read TGTGCCAGCAGTGCACAAGGGGGTTCGCGAGGCTACACCTTC.

The CDR3 DNA sequence: TGTGCCAGCAGTGAATGGGCGGGCGACCCTGAAGCTTTCTTT. Translating it yields CASSEWAGDPEAFF. The chain recombines TRBV25-1 with TRBJ1-1; no clear D. Trimming cost V 1 base and J 6 bases, with 12 bases left between them. This CDR3 is built from 14 residues. Germline V gene data show CDR1 as MGHDK and CDR2 as SYGVNS.

This chain connects TRBV7-2 to TRBJ1-5; 8 nucleotides line up with TRBD1. The CDR3 contains 17 residues. Germline loops: CDR1 SGHTA, CDR2 FQGNSA. V lost 7 bases and J lost 2; bases outside the gene matches: 13. CDR3 sequence reads: CASNAQTGAGGNQPQHF. The CDR3, as DNA: TGTGCCAGCAACGCCCAGACAGGGGCAGGTGGCAATCAGCCCCAGCATTTT. Full variable domain (rest looked up from reference TRBV7-2 and TRBJ1-5): GAGVSQSPSNKVTEKGKDVELRCDPISGHTALYWYRQSLGQGLEFLIYFQGNSAPDKSGLPSDRFSAERTGGSVSTLTIQRTQQEDSAVYLCASNAQTGAGGNQPQHFGDGTRLSIL.

The gene calls are TRBV4-1 and TRBJ1-1; 7 bases match TRBD1. Germline trimming cut 4 bases from V and 2 bases from J; bases unmatched to any gene: 4. CDR1 is MGHRA, CDR2 YSYEKL, per germline. CDR3 length: 14 residues. In nucleotides, the CDR3 is TGCGCCAGCAGCCCGGGACAGCTAAACACTGAAGCTTTCTTT. Its protein is CASSPGQLNTEAFF.

V usage is TRBV2 and J usage is TRBJ2-7; D uncertain. The CDR3 contains 12 residues. Germline-derived CDR1 and CDR2 are SNHLY and FYNNEI. V shed 5 bases and J shed 6 bases, with 11 bases lying between them. The CDR3 DNA sequence: TGTGCCAGCAGTCCCGGTGTCTCCGAGCAGTACTTC. As protein: CASSPGVSEQYF.

A few counts support this clone. The chain recombines TRBV2 with TRBJ2-7; the match to TRBD2 covers 7 bases. Germline V gene data show CDR1 as SNHLY and CDR2 as FYNNEI. The V segment lost 8 bases and the J segment 5 bases; nucleotides outside the gene matches: 9. The CDR3 runs 13 residues. This CDR3 is CASVRERRNEQYF. The CDR3 nucleotides read TGTGCCAGCGTGCGGGAGCGCCGGAACGAGCAGTACTTC.

There are a few counts of this clone. CDR3 sequence: CASSPAGGPFNEQFF. For the CDR3, the DNA is TGTGCCAGCAGCCCAGCGGGAGGGCCTTTCAATGAGCAGTTCTTC. This chain uses TRBV5-4 with TRBJ2-1; TRBD2 matches 10 bases. Germline trimming cut 4 bases from V and 6 bases from J; bases unmatched to any gene: 7. The CDR3 totals 15 residues. Germline V lookup: CDR1 SGHNT, CDR2 YYREEE (reference sequence).

This CDR3 reads CASSVEGGRSDTQYF. The CDR3, as DNA: TGTGCCAGCAGCGTAGAAGGCGGGAGGTCTGATACGCAGTATTTT. The gene calls are TRBV9 and TRBJ2-3; 8 nucleotides align to TRBD2. In germline, CDR1 is SGDLS, CDR2 YYNGEE. There are 15 residues in the CDR3. The V segment lost 0 bases and the J segment 6 bases; nucleotides outside the gene matches: 6.

J is TRBJ2-3 and V is TRBV4-1, with TRBD2 as a possible D gene (6 bases). The germline V gene has CDR1 MGHRA and CDR2 YSYEKL. V lost 11 bases and J 2 bases, leaving 17 bases between the germline ends. This CDR3 is built from 14 residues. CDR3 sequence: CAVRPRLDTDTQYF. CDR3 DNA sequence: TGCGCCGTCAGACCTCGACTAGACACAGATACGCAGTATTTT.

There are a few counts of this clone. This chain connects TRBV11-2 to TRBJ1-1; D is unresolved. V was shortened by 0 bases and J by 3 bases, with 14 bases between the two germline ends. This CDR3 contains 16 residues. Per the germline V gene, CDR1 is SGHAT and CDR2 is FQNNGV. CDR3 coding DNA: TGTGCCAGCAGCTTAGATCCGGGGAGTCTGTACACTGAAGCTTTCTTT. The encoded protein is CASSLDPGSLYTEAFF. The whole variable domain, filled in from reference TRBV11-2 and TRBJ1-1, reads EAGVAQSPRYKIIEKRQSVAFWCNPISGHATLYWYQQILGQGPKLLIQFQNNGVVDDSQLPKDRFSAERLKGVDSTLKIQPAKLEDSAVYLCASSLDPGSLYTEAFFGQGTRLTVV.

The rearrangement uses TRBV29-1 and TRBJ2-1; tentative D call: TRBD2 (6 bases). The CDR3 has 14 amino acids. V was clipped by 4 bases and J by 5 bases, with 15 bases between them. Germline CDR1 reads SQVTM; CDR2 reads ANQGSEA. The CDR3 sequence is CSVVEGGLNNEQFF. CDR3 sequence (DNA): TGCAGCGTTGTAGAGGGAGGCTTGAACAATGAGCAGTTCTTC.

This chain joins TRBV5-6 and TRBJ2-5, with 13 bases identical to TRBD2. Germline-derived CDR1 and CDR2 are SGHDT and YYEEEE. The trim removed 4 bases at V and 7 bases at J, leaving 4 bases unmatched. The CDR3 contains 14 residues. CDR3 region: CASSRLAGGGTQYF. DNA of the CDR3: TGTGCCAGCAGCCGACTAGCGGGAGGCGGGACCCAGTACTTC.

The V call is TRBV7-3, the J call TRBJ2-6; a weak D match, TRBD1 (6 bases). V lost 5 bases, J lost 0 bases, and 14 bases lay in between. Germline CDR1 reads SGHTA; CDR2 reads FQGTGA. The CDR3 totals 17 residues. Here the CDR3 reads CASSPPGQNSGANVLTF. CDR3 sequence (DNA): TGTGCCAGCAGCCCTCCGGGACAAAACTCTGGGGCCAACGTCCTGACTTTC.

This clone turned up a few times. For the CDR3, the DNA is TGTGCCAGCAGAATCGACAGTGAGCAGTTCTTC. Translated: CASRIDSEQFF. The rearrangement joins TRBV2 to TRBJ2-1; perhaps TRBD1 as D (5 bases). CDR3 length equals 11 residues. Deletions cut 6 bases from V and 9 bases from J, with 9 bases between. CDR1 and CDR2 (germline): SNHLY, FYNNEI.

The genes are TRBV11-2 and TRBJ2-1; D perhaps matches TRBD2 (7 bases). The CDR3 is 16 amino acids. Germline V gene sequence: CDR1 SGHAT, CDR2 FQNNGV. V was pared by 5 bases and J by 8 bases, with 22 bases between. CDR3 DNA sequence: TGTGCCAGCAGCGCAGTCGGGGGGCCAAACAGAGATGAGCAGTTCTTC. It codes for CASSAVGGPNRDEQFF. Supplemented by reference TRBV11-2 and TRBJ2-1, the full variable domain reads EAGVAQSPRYKIIEKRQSVAFWCNPISGHATLYWYQQILGQGPKLLIQFQNNGVVDDSQLPKDRFSAERLKGVDSTLKIQPAKLEDSAVYLCASSAVGGPNRDEQFFGPGTRLTVL.

This clone was observed a handful of times. This chain uses TRBV27 with TRBJ2-5, with TRBD2 matching over 9 bases. Germline CDR1 is MNHEY and CDR2 is SMNVEV (reference sequence). The CDR3 totals 15 residues. Trimming cost V 6 bases and J 4 bases; bases outside gene matches: 9. DNA for the CDR3: TGTGCCAGCAGAGGATGGACTAGCGCGCGAGAGACCCAGTACTTC. Its translation: CASRGWTSARETQYF.